This T cell receptor (beta chain) was retrieved from a study of blood T cell repertoires in COVID-19 (dated by TCRdb to the early 2020s). Describing the broader study: Samples from collaborators originated in the United States, Italy and Spain and spanned both the acute and convalescent phases of COVID-19. The sample metadata nearly always contained a de-identified subject ID, COVID-19 status, age in years and sex. The repertoires were released in a freely available public database intended as a resource for research on the immune response to SARS-CoV-2. The prospective study material was composed of cDNA or gDNA derived from T cells, B-cell-depleted T cells, or PBMCs. The samples were drawn from two sources: the first 160 participants of the ongoing ImmuneRACE study, and fewer than 1,500 subjects contributed by 6 global collaborators. HLA class I and class II types, where available, came from metadata supplied by the sample provider rather than from assay-based typing. Deeply sampled blood TCRbeta repertoires from subjects exposed to, actively infected with, or recovered from COVID-19 were included in the dataset. Findings and caveats that apply to the study as a whole: The amount of clinical and demographic metadata varied by source and participant and was provided uncurated.

TCRbeta CDR3 regions were amplified from genomic DNA using the immunoSEQ Assay, a bias-controlled multiplex PCR. As for the original processing: The number of nucleated cells in each sample was estimated by amplification of reference gene primers within the assay. To quantify the absolute abundance of each unique TCRbeta CDR3 rearrangement, sequence reads were collapsed and filtered. For each sample, productive Simpson clonality was calculated by taking the square root of Simpson's diversity index across productive rearrangements. Imported from immuneACCESS, the table was reduced by TCRdb to in-frame sequences with V and J called. These copies leave out some clones; in studies compared against another copy, an unresolved V gene accounts for under half, and the cause of the remainder is not known. V and J calls plus clone size are reproduced from that table; the DNA served to infer D and trimming. The table for this sample lists 150,000 to 200,000 clones; approximately 87% of them were counted only once. The ten largest clones represent roughly 3.9% of the sample.

Notes on this clone: Its antigen is unknown. One base away there is no much larger clone; base qualities are not given.

V loses 6 bases, J loses 4 bases, and the germline ends lie 12 bases apart. The germline V gene supplies CDR1 LGHNT and CDR2 FRNRAP. The CDR3 numbers 13 residues from cysteine through phenylalanine. Only the CDR3 part of the read is kept: 39 bases, read in frame from the first base. Collaborating institutions collected whole blood in K2EDTA tubes following their own protocols. For TCRbeta analysis, collaborator samples were shipped as frozen whole blood, as isolated PBMCs, or as DNA extracted from either sample type. In this chain, TRBV12-5 is recombined with TRBJ1-1, and TRBD1 may be the D gene, going by 5 matching bases. Source material: peripheral blood. The sequence derives from a man aged 18 to 29 with active or convalescent COVID-19. The CDR3: CASGNGGGTEAFF. The base sequence is TGTGCTAGTGGGAACGGGGGGGGCACTGAAGCTTTCTTT.